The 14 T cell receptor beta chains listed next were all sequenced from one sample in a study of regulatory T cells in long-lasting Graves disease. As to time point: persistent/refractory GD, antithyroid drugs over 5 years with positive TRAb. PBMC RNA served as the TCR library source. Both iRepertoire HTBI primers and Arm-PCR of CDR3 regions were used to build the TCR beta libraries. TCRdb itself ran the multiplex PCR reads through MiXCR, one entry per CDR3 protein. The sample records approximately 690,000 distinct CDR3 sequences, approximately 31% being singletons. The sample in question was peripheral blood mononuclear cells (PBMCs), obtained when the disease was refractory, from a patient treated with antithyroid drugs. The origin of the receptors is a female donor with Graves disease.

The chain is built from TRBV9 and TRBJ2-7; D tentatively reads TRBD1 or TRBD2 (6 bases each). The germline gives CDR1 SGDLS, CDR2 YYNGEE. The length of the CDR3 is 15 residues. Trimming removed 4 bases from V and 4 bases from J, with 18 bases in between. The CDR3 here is CASSLRQDAGYEQYF. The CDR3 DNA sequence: TGTGCCAGCAGCCTCAGACAGGACGCGGGATACGAGCAGTACTTC.

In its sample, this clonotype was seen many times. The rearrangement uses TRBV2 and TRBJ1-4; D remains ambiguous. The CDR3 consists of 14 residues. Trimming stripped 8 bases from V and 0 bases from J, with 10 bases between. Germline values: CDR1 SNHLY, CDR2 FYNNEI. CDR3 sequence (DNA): TGTGCCAGCGGGCGCATCGCAACTAATGAAAAACTGTTTTTT. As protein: CASGRIATNEKLFF. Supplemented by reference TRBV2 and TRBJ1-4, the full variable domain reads EPEVTQTPSHQVTQMGQEVILRCVPISNHLYFYWYRQILGQKVEFLVSFYNNEISEKSEIFDDQFSVERPDGSNFTLKIRSTKLEDSAMYFCASGRIATNEKLFFGSGTQLSVL.

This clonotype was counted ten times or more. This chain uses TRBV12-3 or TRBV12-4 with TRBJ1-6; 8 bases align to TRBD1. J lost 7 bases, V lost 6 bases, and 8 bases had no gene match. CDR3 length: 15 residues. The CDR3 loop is CASRRTGFENSPLHF. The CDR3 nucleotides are TGTGCCAGCAGGCGGACAGGGTTTGAGAATTCACCCCTCCACTTT.

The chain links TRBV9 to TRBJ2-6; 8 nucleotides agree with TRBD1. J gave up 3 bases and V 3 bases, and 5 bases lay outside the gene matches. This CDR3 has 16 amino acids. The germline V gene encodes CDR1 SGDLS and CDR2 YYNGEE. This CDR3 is CASSAQGAVGANVLTF. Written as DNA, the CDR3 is TGTGCCAGCAGCGCGCAGGGGGCAGTTGGGGCCAACGTCCTGACTTTC.

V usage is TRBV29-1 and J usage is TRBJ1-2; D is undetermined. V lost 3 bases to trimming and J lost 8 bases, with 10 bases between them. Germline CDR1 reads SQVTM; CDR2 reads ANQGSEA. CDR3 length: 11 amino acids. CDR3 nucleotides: TGCAGCGTTGATTTGCTCTCCGGCTACACCTTC. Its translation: CSVDLLSGYTF.

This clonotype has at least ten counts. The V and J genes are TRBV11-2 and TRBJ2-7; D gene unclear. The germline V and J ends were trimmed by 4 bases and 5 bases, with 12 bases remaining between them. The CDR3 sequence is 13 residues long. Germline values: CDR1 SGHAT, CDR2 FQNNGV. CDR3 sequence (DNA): TGTGCCAGCAGCTCTTTTAGGGTCAACGAGCAGTACTTC. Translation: CASSSFRVNEQYF.

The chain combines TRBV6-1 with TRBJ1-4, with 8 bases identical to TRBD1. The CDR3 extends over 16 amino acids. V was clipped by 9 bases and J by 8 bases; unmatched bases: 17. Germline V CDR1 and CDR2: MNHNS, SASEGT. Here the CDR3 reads CASGGVGDRGGEKLFF. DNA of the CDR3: TGTGCCAGTGGGGGAGTTGGTGACAGGGGTGGAGAAAAACTGTTTTTT.

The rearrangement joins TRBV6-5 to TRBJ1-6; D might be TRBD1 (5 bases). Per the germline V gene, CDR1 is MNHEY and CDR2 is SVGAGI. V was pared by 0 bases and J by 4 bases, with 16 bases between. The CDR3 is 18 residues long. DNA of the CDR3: TGTGCCAGCAGTTACTCGACTCCCGGGACGTCGTATAATTCACCCCTCCACTTT. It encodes CASSYSTPGTSYNSPLHF.

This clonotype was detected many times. CDR3: CASSLAAAGSYEQYF. The CDR3 region has the DNA TGTGCCAGCAGTTTAGCTGCGGCCGGCTCCTACGAGCAGTACTTC. This chain links TRBV28 with TRBJ2-7, with D uncertain. The CDR3 spans 15 residues. V was pared by 2 bases and J by 0 bases, with 11 bases between. The germline CDR1 and CDR2 sequences are MDHEN and SYDVKM.

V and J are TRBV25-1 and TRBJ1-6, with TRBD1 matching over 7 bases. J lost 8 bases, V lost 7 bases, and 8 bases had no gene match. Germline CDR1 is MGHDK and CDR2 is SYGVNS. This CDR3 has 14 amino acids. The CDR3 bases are TGTGCCAGCACCCAGGGGGGGGGGCATTCACCCCTCCACTTT. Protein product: CASTQGGGHSPLHF.

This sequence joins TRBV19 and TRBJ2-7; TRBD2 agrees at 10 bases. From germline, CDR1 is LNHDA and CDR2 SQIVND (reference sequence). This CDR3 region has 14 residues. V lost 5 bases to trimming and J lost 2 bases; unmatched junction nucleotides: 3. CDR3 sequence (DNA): TGTGCCAGTAGTGCGCTAGCGGGAGCCTACGAGCAGTACTTC. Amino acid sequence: CASSALAGAYEQYF.

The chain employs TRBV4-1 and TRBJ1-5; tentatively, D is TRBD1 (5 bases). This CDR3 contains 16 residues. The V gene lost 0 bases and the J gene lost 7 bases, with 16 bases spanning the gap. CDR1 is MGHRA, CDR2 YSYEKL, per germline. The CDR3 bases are TGCGCCAGCAGCCAAGAAGGAAAAGGGGTTGGGCAGCCCCAGCATTTT. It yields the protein CASSQEGKGVGQPQHF.

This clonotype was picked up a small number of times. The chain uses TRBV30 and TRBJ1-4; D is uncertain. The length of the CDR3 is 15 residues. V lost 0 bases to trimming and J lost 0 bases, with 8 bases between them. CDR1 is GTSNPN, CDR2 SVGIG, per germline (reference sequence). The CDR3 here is CAWSVGRATNEKLFF. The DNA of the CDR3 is TGTGCCTGGAGTGTAGGTCGTGCAACTAATGAAAAACTGTTTTTT.

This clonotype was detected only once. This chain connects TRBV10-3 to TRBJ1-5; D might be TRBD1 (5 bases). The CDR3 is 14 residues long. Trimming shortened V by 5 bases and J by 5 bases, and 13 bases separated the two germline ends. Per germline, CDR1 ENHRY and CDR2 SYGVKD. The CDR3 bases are TGTGCCATCAGTCCGGGGTCGGGGGATCAGCCCCAGCATTTT. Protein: CAISPGSGDQPQHF.